The 6 T cell receptor beta chains below were found in one sample sequenced in a study of cytomegalovirus exposure and HLA in healthy donors. PCR amplification relied on 60 Vbeta primers (plus 13 Jbeta primers). The protocol was immunoSEQ multiplex PCR, while the TCRdb copy is restricted to in-frame clones and leaves out a portion. The sample holds roughly 180,000 clones; about 86% are singletons and the top ten take 2.1%. The sequencing sample was made of PBMCs. The receptors were gathered from a woman aged 18-30 years in good health and CMV-seropositive.

V and J are TRBV11-2 and TRBJ1-3; no definite D call. Germline CDR1 and CDR2: SGHAT and FQNNGV. The CDR3 runs to 15 residues. Trimming removed 7 bases from V and 2 bases from J, with 15 bases in between. The CDR3 is CASTLGVLAGNTIYF. Here the CDR3 DNA reads TGTGCCAGCACCCTCGGGGTGCTTGCTGGAAACACCATATATTTT.

The J gene is TRBJ2-2, the V gene TRBV2; a weak D match, TRBD1 (6 bases). The CDR3 extends over 15 amino acids. Germline V gene sequence: CDR1 SNHLY, CDR2 FYNNEI. V was cut by 1 base and J by 0 bases, with 6 bases left in between. CDR3 sequence: CASSEDRANTGELFF. Here the CDR3 DNA reads TGTGCCAGCAGTGAAGACAGGGCGAACACCGGGGAGCTGTTTTTT.

V is TRBV4-1 and J is TRBJ1-5, with TRBD1 identical over 7 bases. Germline lookup yields CDR1 MGHRA and CDR2 YSYEKL. The CDR3 is 12 amino acids. The J segment lost 6 bases and the V segment lost 10 bases, leaving 6 bases of the junction unmatched. CDR3 bases: TGCGCCAACCAGGGGGAGGCTCAGCCCCAGCATTTT. It specifies CANQGEAQPQHF.

This clone was counted a single time. The chain carries TRBV14 and TRBJ2-1; 9 bases match TRBD2. With V trimmed by 1 base and J by 0 bases, 7 bases remained unmatched. This CDR3 contains 18 residues. CDR1 and CDR2 from the germline V gene are SGHDN and FVKESK. The CDR3 DNA is TGTGCCAGCAGCCAAGGGTATAGCGGGGGACTCTCCTACAATGAGCAGTTCTTC. It yields the protein CASSQGYSGGLSYNEQFF.

In its sample, this clone was seen a few times. The V gene is TRBV7-9, the J gene TRBJ2-7; no clear D. Trimming stripped 1 base from V and 3 bases from J, with 7 bases between. The germline V gene encodes CDR1 SEHNR and CDR2 FQNEAQ (reference sequence). CDR3 length: 13 residues. The CDR3 is CASSLGLLYEQYV. CDR3 coding DNA: TGTGCCAGCAGCTTAGGACTCCTCTACGAGCAGTACGTC.

The gene calls are TRBV4-1 and TRBJ2-1, with D perhaps TRBD1 (5 bases). Trimming removed 4 bases at V and 4 bases at J, with 17 bases between. The CDR3 contains 16 residues. Germline CDR1 and CDR2: MGHRA and YSYEKL. The chain's CDR3 is CASSLLVSGKYNEQFF. CDR3 in DNA: TGCGCCAGCAGCCTCTTAGTGTCAGGGAAGTACAATGAGCAGTTCTTC.